This TCR beta chain was captured by sequencing in a study of beta chain features in type 1 diabetes. Notes on the study in general: A moderate, significant TCRB CDR3 shortening appeared in type 1 diabetes across four CD4+ subsets.

The isolated RNA, all of it, was reverse transcribed, so expressed TCRB transcripts were what got sequenced. The protocol was immunoSEQ multiplex PCR, while the TCRdb copy is restricted to in-frame clones and leaves out a portion. The sample shows 300,000 to 350,000 clones, 13% of them seen only once. As concerns this clone: Its antigen is as yet unknown.

Germline CDR1 SGHDT, CDR2 YYEEEE. V gave up 4 bases and J gave up 0 bases; unmatched junction bases: 6. This CDR3 contains 17 residues. This sequence originates from a woman between 18 and 29 years old with type 1 diabetes. The material sequenced was naive CD4+ T cells from blood. This rearrangement joins TRBV5-6 to TRBJ2-1, with 11 bases matching TRBD2. CDR3 sequence reads: CASSERLAGSSYNEQFF. In nucleotides, the CDR3 is TGTGCCAGCAGCGAACGACTAGCGGGGAGCTCCTACAATGAGCAGTTCTTC.